The present T cell receptor beta chain was sequenced within a study of blood T cell repertoires in COVID-19 (dated by TCRdb to 2020 to 2022). About the investigation overall: Samples from collaborators originated in the United States, Italy and Spain and spanned both the acute and convalescent phases of COVID-19. The material from the prospective study consisted of cDNA or gDNA derived from T cells, B-cell-depleted T cells, or PBMCs. The dataset comprised deeply sampled blood TCRbeta repertoires from subjects exposed to, actively infected with, or recovered from COVID-19. The repertoires were made available in a free public database intended to serve as a resource for research on the immune response to SARS-CoV-2. Samples were obtained from the ongoing ImmuneRACE study (first 160 participants) and from about 1,300 subjects provided by 6 global collaborators. The sample metadata nearly always contained a de-identified subject ID, COVID-19 status, age in years and sex. Where available, HLA class I and class II types were taken from metadata supplied by the sample provider and were not determined by assay-based typing. Study-wide findings and limitations: The quantity of clinical and demographic metadata differed by source and by participant and was supplied without curation.

In Seattle, one collaborating source enrolled patients while the infection was active and tracked those patients longitudinally over the course of disease. The collaborating institutions used their own protocols to collect whole blood in K2EDTA tubes. For TCRbeta analysis, collaborator samples were shipped as frozen whole blood, as isolated PBMCs, or as DNA extracted from either sample type. The immunoSEQ Assay, a bias-controlled multiplex PCR, was used to amplify TCRbeta CDR3 regions from genomic DNA. Per the original workflow: The number of nucleated cells in each sample was estimated from the amplification of reference gene primers within the assay. To quantify the absolute abundance of each unique TCRbeta CDR3 rearrangement, sequence reads were collapsed and filtered. For each sample, productive Simpson clonality was calculated as the square root of Simpson's diversity index over productive rearrangements. Held by TCRdb, this immuneACCESS table contains in-frame sequences only and omits some clones. Under half of the omission traces to an unresolved V gene where checked; the cause of the rest is unknown. That table supplies the V and J calls and clone size; D and trimming were determined from the DNA. The table for this sample lists around 270,000 clones; under 85% of them were counted only once. Together, the top ten hold 0.87% of the sample.

The CDR3 runs 16 amino acids, cysteine and phenylalanine included. Just CDR3 DNA is preserved here, 48 bases in frame from base 1. Between the V and J ends, shortened by 4 bases and 6 bases respectively, the junction contains 19 bases. The germline V gene provides CDR1 MDHEN and CDR2 SYDVKM. Remarks on this clone: Its binding antigen is unknown. No much larger clonotype is one base removed from it; base qualities were not supplied.

Sequences were obtained from peripheral blood. Recombination joined TRBV28 with TRBJ2-1; a tentative D call is TRBD1 (5 bases match). This TCR derives from a human donor with COVID-19, enrolled during active disease. The donor label of this sample is uncertain. The nucleotide sequence reads as follows: TGTGCCAGCAGTTCCCTGGGTAGCTGGGGCGGCAATGAGCAGTTCTTC. Its translation reads: CASSSLGSWGGNEQFF.